The next 3 T cell receptor beta chains were all read from a single sample in a study of radiotherapy plus CTLA-4 blockade in lung cancer. Assay used: immunoSEQ multiplex PCR; TCRdb lists only in-frame clones, some missing. The data contain about 98,000 clones, around 86% of them singletons. The sequencing here drew on peripheral blood, taken from a patient treated with radiotherapy plus ipilimumab. Source of these receptors: a human donor with non-small cell lung cancer who had a partial response to radiotherapy plus ipilimumab.

V and J are TRBV5-1 and TRBJ2-3, with D possibly TRBD2 on 5 matching bases. Germline V gene sequence: CDR1 SGHRS, CDR2 YFSETQ. V was pared by 4 bases and J by 7 bases, with 10 bases between. This CDR3 contains 12 residues. The CDR3 DNA is TGCGCCAGCAGCGTGGACTCTTATACGCAGTATTTT. This encodes CASSVDSYTQYF.

This clone occurred once. V gene TRBV4-1 combines with J gene TRBJ2-3; 9 bases agree with TRBD1. Germline assignment: CDR1 MGHRA and CDR2 YSYEKL. V lost 1 base to trimming and J lost 7 bases; unmatched junction nucleotides: 6. The CDR3 runs 15 residues. The CDR3 loop is CASSQGGQGGNTQYF. Here the CDR3 DNA reads TGCGCCAGCAGCCAAGGGGGACAGGGAGGCAATACGCAGTATTTT.

The J gene is TRBJ2-7, the V gene TRBV11-2, with TRBD2 identical over 10 bases. CDR3 length equals 15 residues. Looked up from germline, CDR1 is SGHAT and CDR2 is FQNNGV. V trimming: 1 base; J trimming: 3 bases; junction bases outside the gene matches: 3. CDR3 sequence reads: CASSLVPSGSYEQYF. The CDR3 nucleotides are TGTGCCAGCAGCTTAGTCCCTAGCGGGAGCTACGAGCAGTACTTC. Full variable domain (missing parts from reference TRBV11-2 and TRBJ2-7): EAGVAQSPRYKIIEKRQSVAFWCNPISGHATLYWYQQILGQGPKLLIQFQNNGVVDDSQLPKDRFSAERLKGVDSTLKIQPAKLEDSAVYLCASSLVPSGSYEQYFGPGTRLTVT.